Shown below are 21 T cell receptor beta chains from a single sample sequenced in a study of blood T cell repertoires in COVID-19. Profiling relied on immunoSEQ multiplex PCR, and the TCRdb table lists in-frame clones only, not all of them. The table has about 140,000 clones, less than 90% seen once. Sequencing used peripheral blood. Receptors were obtained from a man younger than 40 with COVID-19, enrolled during active disease.

The chain employs TRBV2 and TRBJ2-7, with 11 bases lining up with TRBD1. Germline V gene sequence: CDR1 SNHLY, CDR2 FYNNEI. Germline trimming cut 5 bases from V and 4 bases from J; bases unmatched to any gene: 7. The CDR3 is made up of 15 amino acids. The CDR3 DNA follows: TGTGCCAGCAGTAGCAACCGGGACAGGGGGTACGAGCAGTACTTC. Translated, it gives CASSSNRDRGYEQYF.

The chain employs TRBV4-3 and TRBJ2-1; weak D call: TRBD1 (5 bases). V lost 4 bases and J 6 bases, leaving 10 bases between the germline ends. This CDR3 spans 13 amino acids. Germline values: CDR1 LGHNA, CDR2 YSLEER. CDR3 in DNA: TGCGCCAGCAGCCCGTTTCAGGGCAATGAGCAGTTCTTC. Amino acids: CASSPFQGNEQFF.

This chain links TRBV7-8 with TRBJ2-7; 13 bases match TRBD2. V lost 1 base, J lost 4 bases, and 7 bases stayed unmatched. Per the germline V gene, CDR1 is SGHVS and CDR2 is FQNEAQ. The CDR3 sequence is 17 residues long. The CDR3 DNA reads TGTGCCAGCAGCTTAGGTGGACTAGCGGGAGTAGGTTACGAGCAGTACTTC. It encodes CASSLGGLAGVGYEQYF.

This clone was detected only once. This chain links TRBV15 with TRBJ1-1, with unresolved D. The germline gives CDR1 LNHNV, CDR2 YYDKDF (reference sequence). V dropped 7 bases and J dropped 0 bases, with 9 bases sitting between them. The CDR3 extends over 13 amino acids. The CDR3, as DNA: TGTGCCACCAACCCGGGGATGAACACTGAAGCTTTCTTT. Residues: CATNPGMNTEAFF.

The gene calls are TRBV5-1 and TRBJ1-1; 9 bases map to TRBD1. Germline V CDR1 and CDR2: SGHRS, YFSETQ. Trimming cost V 2 bases and J 5 bases; bases outside gene matches: 10. CDR3 size: 16 residues. CDR3 residues: CASSFGQGREDTEAFF. The CDR3 DNA reads as TGCGCCAGCAGCTTCGGACAGGGGAGGGAAGATACTGAAGCTTTCTTT. Full variable domain (outside the CDR3, taken from reference TRBV5-1 and TRBJ1-1): KAGVTQTPRYLIKTRGQQVTLSCSPISGHRSVSWYQQTPGQGLQFLFEYFSETQRNKGNFPGRFSGRQFSNSRSEMNVSTLELGDSALYLCASSFGQGREDTEAFFGQGTRLTVV.

CDR3 DNA: TGTGCCAGCAACTTCAGGGGTCGAGAGACCCAGTACTTC. Amino acid sequence: CASNFRGRETQYF. The rearrangement uses TRBV28 and TRBJ2-5, with D possibly matching TRBD1 (6 bases). Per germline, CDR1 MDHEN and CDR2 SYDVKM. This CDR3 is built from 13 residues. V dropped 7 bases and J dropped 4 bases, with 13 bases sitting between them.

This chain uses TRBV28 with TRBJ2-5; 8 nucleotides match TRBD2. Losses at the gene ends were 2 bases for V and 5 bases for J; bases not matched to a gene: 7. Germline V gene lookup returns CDR1 MDHEN and CDR2 SYDVKM. The CDR3 spans 15 residues. CDR3: CASSLGTRGVETQYF. Here the CDR3 DNA reads TGTGCCAGCAGTTTAGGGACTAGGGGTGTGGAGACCCAGTACTTC.

V is TRBV5-1 and J is TRBJ2-5; TRBD2 is a possible D gene (6 bases). With 5 bases removed from V and 3 bases from J, the gap between germline ends came to 17 bases. Looked up from germline, CDR1 is SGHRS and CDR2 is YFSETQ. The CDR3 is 15 amino acids. The CDR3 region has the DNA TGCGCCAGCAGTAACGGAGGAGGGGAGAAAGAGACCCAGTACTTC. Amino acids: CASSNGGGEKETQYF.

The chain carries TRBV27 and TRBJ1-5; 7 bases are shared with TRBD1. In germline, CDR1 is MNHEY, CDR2 SMNVEV (reference sequence). Trimming at V came to 4 bases and at J to 4 bases, leaving 13 bases not matched to a gene. The CDR3 covers 17 residues. The CDR3 DNA is TGTGCCAGCAGTTCTTTGGAAGGGGGCGTATGGAATCAGCCCCAGCATTTT. As protein: CASSSLEGGVWNQPQHF.

V usage is TRBV6-5 and J usage is TRBJ2-2; D possibly corresponds to TRBD2 (5 bases). Germline V gene lookup returns CDR1 MNHEY and CDR2 SVGAGI. V was shortened by 8 bases and J by 5 bases, with 15 bases between the two germline ends. This CDR3 has 14 residues. The CDR3 here is CASRLRERTGELFF. In nucleotides, the CDR3 is TGTGCCAGCCGCTTAAGGGAGAGGACCGGGGAGCTGTTTTTT.

This chain joins TRBV5-1 and TRBJ2-1; 9 bases agree with TRBD2. The CDR3 length is 16 residues. V gave up 2 bases and J gave up 4 bases; unmatched junction bases: 7. Germline V gene lookup returns CDR1 SGHRS and CDR2 YFSETQ. Written as DNA, the CDR3 is TGCGCCAGCAGCTTTAAGAGGACTAGCGATTACAATGAGCAGTTCTTC. Protein sequence: CASSFKRTSDYNEQFF.

The chain links TRBV2 to TRBJ2-2; 7 bases align to TRBD1. V shed 1 base, J shed 6 bases, and the junction held 5 bases outside the gene matches. Germline values: CDR1 SNHLY, CDR2 FYNNEI. The CDR3 spans 15 residues. CDR3 DNA sequence: TGTGCCAGCAGTGAAGTTGGACAGGCCGCCGGGGAGCTGTTTTTT. This sequence encodes CASSEVGQAAGELFF.

The J gene is TRBJ2-7, the V gene TRBV19; D unresolved. The CDR3 covers 13 residues. V was trimmed by 4 bases and J by 6 bases, leaving 13 bases between them. The germline gives CDR1 LNHDA, CDR2 SQIVND (reference sequence). CDR3 DNA sequence: TGTGCCAGTAGTAGGGCAGACCTCTTCGAGCAGTACTTC. It specifies CASSRADLFEQYF. Full variable domain (remainder filled in from reference TRBV19 and TRBJ2-7): DGGITQSPKYLFRKEGQNVTLSCEQNLNHDAMYWYRQDPGQGLRLIYYSQIVNDFQKGDIAEGYSVSREKKESFPLTVTSAQKNPTAFYLCASSRADLFEQYFGPGTRLTVT.

This clone was seen only once. This rearrangement joins TRBV5-4 to TRBJ1-1; possible D gene TRBD1, 6 bases. Trimming removed 7 bases at V and 1 base at J, with 11 bases between. CDR1 SGHNT and CDR2 YYREEE come from the germline V gene (reference sequence). The CDR3 covers 13 residues. CDR3 nucleotides: TGTGCCAGCTCCCAGGGGAGGAACACTGAAGCTTTCTTT. It is translated as CASSQGRNTEAFF. Supplemented by reference TRBV5-4 and TRBJ1-1, the full variable domain reads ETGVTQSPTHLIKTRGQQVTLRCSSQSGHNTVSWYQQALGQGPQFIFQYYREEENGRGNFPPRFSGLQFPNYSSELNVNALELDDSALYLCASSQGRNTEAFFGQGTRLTVV.

The chain carries TRBV20-1 and TRBJ2-7; weak D call: TRBD1 (6 bases). Trimming took off 3 bases at V and 4 bases at J, with 13 bases between the two ends. Germline V gene lookup returns CDR1 DFQATT and CDR2 SNEGSKA (reference sequence). CDR3 length equals 13 residues. CDR3 loop: CSASPRTEYEQYF. Here the CDR3 DNA reads TGCAGTGCTAGTCCGCGGACAGAGTACGAGCAGTACTTC.

The chain links TRBV5-4 to TRBJ2-7, with D tentatively TRBD1 (6 bases). CDR1 SGHNT and CDR2 YYREEE come from the germline V gene (reference sequence). There are 17 residues in the CDR3. The V end lost 4 bases, the J end lost 6 bases, and 26 bases lay between the germline ends. CDR3 bases: TGTGCCAGCAGCCCACCCGAACAGGGTAGTGGGCCAAGCGAGCAGTACTTC. Its translation: CASSPPEQGSGPSEQYF.

This clone was found once. The rearrangement uses TRBV21-1 and TRBJ1-4; the table's D call TRBD1 went unverified against the DNA. TRBV21-1 represents a pseudogene. The CDR3 extends over 15 amino acids. In DNA form, the CDR3 reads TGTGCCAGCAGCAAAGAAGGACAGTTTGGTGAAAAACTGTTTTTT. Translated, it gives CASSKEGQFGEKLFF.

The chain employs TRBV24-1 and TRBJ2-3; 14 bases are shared with TRBD2. Per the germline V gene, CDR1 is KGHDR and CDR2 is SFDVKD. Trimming cost V 4 bases and J 6 bases; bases outside gene matches: 8. The CDR3 contains 17 residues. The CDR3 coding sequence is TGTGCCACCAGTGACCGGGGACTAGCGGGAGCTCTGGATACGCAGTATTTT. Its translation is CATSDRGLAGALDTQYF.

The rearrangement joins TRBV3-1 (or the pseudogene TRBV3-2) to TRBJ2-7; 14 bases fit TRBD2. The germline gives CDR1 LGHDT, CDR2 YNNKEL (reference sequence). The CDR3 is made up of 15 amino acids. V trimming: 4 bases; J trimming: 4 bases; junction bases outside the gene matches: 3. CDR3 in DNA: TGTGCCAGCAGCCCTCGGACTAGCGGGAGGTACGAGCAGTACTTC. This translates into CASSPRTSGRYEQYF.

This clone appeared a few times. This chain uses TRBV3-1 (or the pseudogene TRBV3-2) with TRBJ2-2; D call uncertain. V was pared by 4 bases and J by 5 bases, with 11 bases between. CDR1 is LGHDT, CDR2 YNNKEL, per germline (reference sequence). The length of the CDR3 is 14 residues. CDR3 sequence (DNA): TGTGCCAGCAGCCCCTTACTCGTGACCGGGGAGCTGTTTTTT. Its protein is CASSPLLVTGELFF.

This chain joins TRBV29-1 and TRBJ1-4; D may be TRBD1 (6 bases). There are 11 residues in the CDR3. Germline V gene lookup returns CDR1 SQVTM and CDR2 ANQGSEA. Trimming removed 7 bases from V and 7 bases from J, with 10 bases in between. In nucleotides, the CDR3 is TGCAGCGGAGGGGGTGGTGAAAAACTGTTTTTT. Its translation: CSGGGGEKLFF.